This T cell receptor beta chain came from a study of breast tumors, draining lymph nodes, adjacent tissues. The CDR3 consists of 18 residues. Unmatched junction bases numbered 15, after V lost 6 bases and J lost 4 bases. Germline CDR1 reads WNHNN; CDR2 reads SYGVQD (reference sequence). Judged by abundance, this clonotype is medium-sized. MiXCR, run by TCRdb on the multiplex PCR reads, gives a single entry per CDR3 protein. This sample carries more than 12,000 distinct CDR3 sequences, around 50% of them seen once, and the ten largest clones take over 30%. The origin of this receptor is a female donor with breast cancer. Some clones in this sample may be carry-over from other donors' samples. Sequencing input: tumor-adjacent breast tissue. The chain carries TRBV10-1 and TRBJ2-2; 9 positions match TRBD1. The CDR3 reads CASSSLMVTGGSTGELFF. As DNA, the CDR3 is TGCGCCAGCAGCAGCCTCATGGTGACAGGGGGGAGCACCGGGGAGCTGTTTTTT.